These 30 T cell receptor beta chains were all obtained from the same sample, sequenced in a study of shared clonotypes between healthy human individuals. Using immunoSEQ multiplex PCR, the repertoire was profiled, and TCRdb retains in-frame clones only, with some absent. Of 2 million to 2.5 million clones detected, about nine tenths appear once; the ten largest clones hold 0.3% to 0.4%. Material: naive CD4+ T cells from PBMCs. Subset given: CD45RA+ positively selected. These receptor sequences come from a man between 18 and 35 years old in good health. Some clones in this sample may be carry-over from other donors' samples.

The chain links TRBV5-1 to TRBJ2-2; D is perhaps TRBD2 (6 bases). CDR1 and CDR2 from the germline V gene are SGHRS and YFSETQ. The CDR3 is made up of 17 amino acids. Trimming stripped 1 base from V and 2 bases from J, with 15 bases between. CDR3 nucleotides: TGCGCCAGCAGCTTGAAGGAGGGAAACTCAAACACCGGGGAGCTGTTTTTT. It codes for CASSLKEGNSNTGELFF. Filled out from reference TRBV5-1 and TRBJ2-2, the complete variable domain reads KAGVTQTPRYLIKTRGQQVTLSCSPISGHRSVSWYQQTPGQGLQFLFEYFSETQRNKGNFPGRFSGRQFSNSRSEMNVSTLELGDSALYLCASSLKEGNSNTGELFFGEGSRLTVL.

V usage is TRBV7-9 and J usage is TRBJ1-3, with unresolved D. Trimming took off 1 base at V and 0 bases at J, with 7 bases between the two ends. The germline V gene has CDR1 SEHNR and CDR2 FQNEAQ (reference sequence). This CDR3 is built from 15 residues. CDR3 bases: TGTGCCAGCAGCTTAGATGGACGCTCTGGAAACACCATATATTTT. Its translation: CASSLDGRSGNTIYF.

The chain recombines TRBV9 with TRBJ2-7; 8 nucleotides align to TRBD1. Trimming took 4 bases from V and 3 from J; bases not matched to a gene: 6. There are 14 residues in the CDR3. Germline loops: CDR1 SGDLS, CDR2 YYNGEE. The CDR3 DNA follows: TGTGCCAGCAGCCCGACAGGGGAGCTCTACGAGCAGTACTTC. The encoded protein is CASSPTGELYEQYF.

This clone was found once. The gene calls are TRBV25-1 and TRBJ1-4; D is undetermined. Germline V gene lookup returns CDR1 MGHDK and CDR2 SYGVNS. Trimming removed 0 bases at V and 0 bases at J, with 8 bases between. The CDR3 is made up of 16 amino acids. CDR3 DNA: TGTGCCAGCAGTGAATATGGAAGTGCAACTAATGAAAAACTGTTTTTT. Amino acid sequence: CASSEYGSATNEKLFF.

The rearrangement links TRBV6-5 to TRBJ1-2; tentatively, D is TRBD1 (5 bases). This CDR3 is built from 14 residues. Per the germline V gene, CDR1 is MNHEY and CDR2 is SVGAGI. The germline V and J ends were trimmed by 4 bases and 7 bases, with 16 bases remaining between them. CDR3 protein: CASSLDRGAGGYTF. The CDR3 bases are TGTGCCAGCAGTTTGGATCGGGGCGCCGGTGGCTACACCTTC.

The CDR3 nucleotides read TGTGCCATCAGTGAGACGGCGGATACGCAGTATTTT. This codes for CAISETADTQYF. V usage is TRBV10-3 and J usage is TRBJ2-3; D unresolved. CDR3 size: 12 residues. V was clipped by 2 bases and J by 6 bases, with 6 bases between them. Germline CDR1 reads ENHRY; CDR2 reads SYGVKD.

The V gene is TRBV7-3, the J gene TRBJ2-7, with TRBD2 matching 7 bases. After removal of 1 base from V and 2 bases from J, the junction contained 8 bases not matched to a gene. Germline CDR1 and CDR2: SGHTA and FQGTGA. This CDR3 has 16 residues. CDR3 sequence reads: CASSLMGLPGPYEQYF. In DNA form, the CDR3 reads TGTGCCAGCAGCTTAATGGGACTACCGGGCCCCTACGAGCAGTACTTC.

This clone was counted a few times. The J gene is TRBJ2-1, the V gene TRBV5-1; D uncertain. Germline CDR1 SGHRS, CDR2 YFSETQ. V gave up 0 bases and J gave up 3 bases, with 7 bases separating them. The CDR3 length is 14 residues. CDR3 amino acids: CASSLEAGYNEQFF. The CDR3 coding sequence is TGCGCCAGCAGCTTGGAGGCAGGCTACAATGAGCAGTTCTTC.

The genes are TRBV5-6 and TRBJ2-5, with 7 bases aligning to TRBD1. The germline V gene encodes CDR1 SGHDT and CDR2 YYEEEE. Trimming at V came to 4 bases and at J to 1 base, leaving 7 bases not matched to a gene. This CDR3 has 15 amino acids. DNA of the CDR3: TGTGCCAGCAGCCGGGACAGCAGAGTCCAAGAGACCCAGTACTTC. It encodes CASSRDSRVQETQYF. Supplemented by reference TRBV5-6 and TRBJ2-5, the full variable domain reads DAGVTQSPTHLIKTRGQQVTLRCSPKSGHDTVSWYQQALGQGPQFIFQYYEEEERQRGNFPDRFSGHQFPNYSSELNVNALLLGDSALYLCASSRDSRVQETQYFGPGTRLLVL.

This clone has only one observation. The chain carries TRBV10-3 and TRBJ2-3; D may be TRBD1 (6 bases). This CDR3 spans 15 amino acids. V lost 6 bases and J 1 base, leaving 14 bases between the germline ends. Germline CDR1 ENHRY, CDR2 SYGVKD. This CDR3 is CAISSGDLGTDTQYF. In DNA, the CDR3 is TGTGCCATCAGCTCAGGGGATCTGGGCACAGATACGCAGTATTTT.

The chain employs TRBV7-3 and TRBJ1-1; the match to TRBD1 covers 7 bases. J gave up 4 bases and V 5 bases, and 4 bases lay outside the gene matches. Germline V gene lookup returns CDR1 SGHTA and CDR2 FQGTGA. This CDR3 contains 13 residues. The CDR3 spells CASSPGGSTEAFF. The CDR3 nucleotides read TGTGCCAGCAGCCCAGGGGGGTCCACTGAAGCTTTCTTT.

This clone appeared once. The rearrangement links TRBV5-1 to TRBJ2-1; maybe TRBD2 (5 bases). Trimming pared 2 bases from V and 7 bases from J, leaving 16 bases between. This CDR3 contains 15 residues. In germline, CDR1 is SGHRS, CDR2 YFSETQ. CDR3 nucleotide sequence: TGCGCCAGCAGCTTTGACGGCCACGAGGGAAATGAGCAGTTCTTC. The encoded protein is CASSFDGHEGNEQFF.

The V call is TRBV7-2, the J call TRBJ1-2; 10 bases agree with TRBD1. Trimming cost V 5 bases and J 8 bases; bases outside gene matches: 11. The germline V gene has CDR1 SGHTA and CDR2 FQGNSA. This CDR3 has 15 residues. CDR3 in DNA: TGTGCCAGCAGCCCTTATGCCGGGACAGGGGCCGGCTACACCTTC. It is translated as CASSPYAGTGAGYTF.

This clone was recorded once. This chain joins TRBV6-6 and TRBJ2-1; possibly TRBD2 for D (5 bases). Trimming removed 0 bases from V and 9 bases from J, with 12 bases in between. CDR1 and CDR2 (germline): MNHNY, SVGAGI (reference sequence). The CDR3 has 14 residues. The CDR3 sequence is CASSYSPSSTEQFF. The CDR3 nucleotides are TGTGCCAGCAGTTACTCTCCTAGCTCAACTGAGCAGTTCTTC.

This clone was seen a handful of times. This chain links TRBV28 with TRBJ1-4; tentative D call: TRBD1 (6 bases). The CDR3 loop spans 15 amino acids. V lost 8 bases to trimming and J lost 2 bases, with 15 bases between them. Germline assignment: CDR1 MDHEN and CDR2 SYDVKM. The CDR3 DNA is TGTGCCAGCGGGGGGTTAACAGGGACTAATGAAAAACTGTTTTTT. Amino acid sequence: CASGGLTGTNEKLFF.

CDR3 in DNA: TGCGCCAGCAACTCGGTTGCGGCTGGGGCCAACGTCCTGACTTTC. This sequence encodes CASNSVAAGANVLTF. The genes are TRBV5-1 and TRBJ2-6, with D uncertain. Germline V gene sequence: CDR1 SGHRS, CDR2 YFSETQ. This CDR3 spans 15 amino acids. V lost 6 bases and J lost 2, with 12 bases in between.

This sequence joins TRBV27 and TRBJ2-2; TRBD2 aligns across 7 bases. Trimming removed 1 base from V and 6 bases from J; junction bases left unmatched: 14. Germline CDR1 is MNHEY and CDR2 is SMNVEV (reference sequence). This CDR3 comprises 18 residues. This CDR3 is CASSLLSLASHLAGELFF. The CDR3 nucleotides read TGTGCCAGCAGTTTATTATCACTAGCGAGTCATTTGGCCGGGGAGCTGTTTTTT.

The J gene is TRBJ2-2, the V gene TRBV28, with a weak D call TRBD2 (6 bases). This CDR3 is built from 13 residues. The germline V and J ends were trimmed by 8 bases and 4 bases, with 11 bases remaining between them. The germline V gene encodes CDR1 MDHEN and CDR2 SYDVKM. This CDR3 reads CASLGLLTGELFF. CDR3 bases: TGTGCCAGCCTGGGACTTCTCACCGGGGAGCTGTTTTTT.

The count of this clone is one. The chain uses TRBV5-6 and TRBJ2-3; D gene uncertain. CDR1 is SGHDT and CDR2 is YYEEEE in the germline V gene. The V and J ends lost 4 bases and 2 bases respectively, with 2 bases between them. The CDR3 sequence is 11 residues long. The CDR3 nucleotides read TGTGCCAGCAGCATCACAGATACGCAGTATTTT. The encoded protein is CASSITDTQYF. The full variable domain, rest sourced from reference TRBV5-6 and TRBJ2-3, is DAGVTQSPTHLIKTRGQQVTLRCSPKSGHDTVSWYQQALGQGPQFIFQYYEEEERQRGNFPDRFSGHQFPNYSSELNVNALLLGDSALYLCASSITDTQYFGPGTRLTVL.

CDR3 sequence (DNA): TGTGCCAGCAGTGATACCCGTCGGTCCGCTTACAATGAGCAGTTCTTC. This translates into CASSDTRRSAYNEQFF. V usage is TRBV2 and J usage is TRBJ2-1; the D is unclear. The CDR3 loop spans 16 amino acids. Germline V gene sequence: CDR1 SNHLY, CDR2 FYNNEI. V shed 3 bases and J shed 4 bases, with 16 bases lying between them.

This clone was detected only once. This chain links TRBV9 with TRBJ1-4; perhaps TRBD1 as D (5 bases). Germline CDR1 reads SGDLS; CDR2 reads YYNGEE. CDR3 size: 17 residues. V was cut by 0 bases and J by 0 bases, with 12 bases left in between. The CDR3 DNA is TGTGCCAGCAGCGTAGGGACATCCACCCCAACTAATGAAAAACTGTTTTTT. Residues: CASSVGTSTPTNEKLFF.

The chain combines TRBV7-6 with TRBJ1-1, with D unclear. CDR3 length equals 15 residues. V shed 2 bases and J shed 4 bases, with 14 bases lying between them. The V gene's germline CDR1 is SGHVS and CDR2 FNYEAQ. Written as DNA, the CDR3 is TGTGCCAGCAGCTTATATTATGAAGGCAGCACTGAAGCTTTCTTT. It translates to CASSLYYEGSTEAFF.

V usage is TRBV5-4 and J usage is TRBJ2-1; TRBD1 matches at 8 bases. Germline V gene data show CDR1 as SGHNT and CDR2 as YYREEE (reference sequence). V lost 4 bases to trimming and J lost 7 bases; unmatched junction nucleotides: 10. The CDR3 has 15 amino acids. CDR3 amino acids: CASSPGQGFANEQFF. CDR3 sequence (DNA): TGTGCCAGCAGCCCAGGACAGGGTTTTGCGAATGAGCAGTTCTTC.

This sequence joins TRBV13 and TRBJ2-5, with D hard to call. Germline CDR1 is PRHDT and CDR2 is FYEKMQ (reference sequence). This CDR3 has 13 residues. Trimming took 5 bases from V and 2 from J, leaving 9 bases between them. CDR3: CASSRSRQETQYF. The DNA for the CDR3 is TGTGCCAGCAGCCGAAGCCGTCAAGAGACCCAGTACTTC.

The V gene is TRBV6-5, the J gene TRBJ1-1, with TRBD1 as a possible D gene (5 bases). Germline values: CDR1 MNHEY, CDR2 SVGAGI. The CDR3 loop spans 13 amino acids. V dropped 6 bases and J dropped 5 bases, with 13 bases sitting between them. The DNA of the CDR3 is TGTGCCAGCAGCTCGGGGGGACGGACTGAAGCTTTCTTT. It translates to CASSSGGRTEAFF.

The chain combines TRBV28 with TRBJ2-1; no clear D. Germline CDR1 reads MDHEN; CDR2 reads SYDVKM. This CDR3 comprises 14 residues. Deletions cut 4 bases from V and 6 bases from J, with 13 bases between. This chain's CDR3 is CASSYGWRLNEQFF. The CDR3 DNA reads as TGTGCCAGCAGTTACGGCTGGCGGCTCAATGAGCAGTTCTTC.

V gene TRBV5-6 combines with J gene TRBJ1-1; D possibly corresponds to TRBD1 (6 bases). V lost 4 bases and J lost 4, with 14 bases in between. From germline, CDR1 is SGHDT and CDR2 YYEEEE. The length of the CDR3 is 14 residues. The CDR3 region is CASSPEGGRTEAFF. CDR3 coding DNA: TGTGCCAGCAGCCCAGAGGGGGGTCGCACTGAAGCTTTCTTT.

The rearrangement uses TRBV5-1 and TRBJ1-3, with 10 bases that match TRBD1. The CDR3 sequence is 13 residues long. CDR1 is SGHRS, CDR2 YFSETQ, per germline. With 7 bases clipped from V and 8 bases from J, the junction kept 6 bases outside the gene matches. CDR3 amino acids: CASGDRGMDTIYF. The CDR3 DNA reads TGCGCCAGCGGGGACAGGGGTATGGACACCATATATTTT.

V and J are TRBV5-1 and TRBJ2-7, with 12 bases aligning to TRBD2. The ends lost 1 base at V and 3 bases at J; junction bases unmatched: 14. The CDR3 totals 19 residues. CDR1 and CDR2 from the germline V gene are SGHRS and YFSETQ. Written as DNA, the CDR3 is TGCGCCAGCAGCTTGAAGGGACTAGCGGGTCAAGATTACCACTACGAGCAGTACTTC. Protein sequence: CASSLKGLAGQDYHYEQYF.

The rearrangement joins TRBV25-1 to TRBJ2-2; D uncertain. This CDR3 spans 11 amino acids. The V end lost 5 bases, the J end lost 5 bases, and 3 bases lay between the germline ends. Germline V gene lookup returns CDR1 MGHDK and CDR2 SYGVNS. CDR3 sequence: CASSRTGELFF. Written as DNA, the CDR3 is TGTGCCAGCAGTCGTACCGGGGAGCTGTTTTTT.